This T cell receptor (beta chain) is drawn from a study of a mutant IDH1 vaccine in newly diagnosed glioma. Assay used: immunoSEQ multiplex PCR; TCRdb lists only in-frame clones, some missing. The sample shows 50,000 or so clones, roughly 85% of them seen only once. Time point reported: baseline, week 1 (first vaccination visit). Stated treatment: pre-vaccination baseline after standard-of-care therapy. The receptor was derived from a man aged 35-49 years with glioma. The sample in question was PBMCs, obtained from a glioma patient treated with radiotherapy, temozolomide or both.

The CDR3 DNA reads TGTGCCAGCAGTATCGGGGTGAGGGTGAACACTGAAGCTTTCTTT. This gives the protein CASSIGVRVNTEAFF. V is TRBV6-6 and J is TRBJ1-1; D call uncertain. V lost 5 bases, J lost 0 bases, and 13 bases lay in between. This CDR3 is built from 15 residues. Looked up from germline, CDR1 is MNHNY and CDR2 is SVGAGI (reference sequence).